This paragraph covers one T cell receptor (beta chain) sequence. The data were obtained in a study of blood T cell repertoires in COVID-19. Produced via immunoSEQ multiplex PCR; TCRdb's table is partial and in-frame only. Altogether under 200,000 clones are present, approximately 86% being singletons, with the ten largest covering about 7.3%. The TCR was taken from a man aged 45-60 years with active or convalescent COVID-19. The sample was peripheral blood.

The CDR3 coding sequence is TGTGCCAGTAGTATGGAGGGCCGGTCTAGCTGGGCCAAAAACATTCAGTACTTC. Its protein is CASSMEGRSSWAKNIQYF. The rearrangement joins TRBV19 to TRBJ2-4, with D perhaps matching TRBD2 (6 bases). Germline CDR1 and CDR2: LNHDA and SQIVND (reference sequence). V was clipped by 3 bases and J by 1 base, with 19 bases between them. CDR3 size: 18 residues.